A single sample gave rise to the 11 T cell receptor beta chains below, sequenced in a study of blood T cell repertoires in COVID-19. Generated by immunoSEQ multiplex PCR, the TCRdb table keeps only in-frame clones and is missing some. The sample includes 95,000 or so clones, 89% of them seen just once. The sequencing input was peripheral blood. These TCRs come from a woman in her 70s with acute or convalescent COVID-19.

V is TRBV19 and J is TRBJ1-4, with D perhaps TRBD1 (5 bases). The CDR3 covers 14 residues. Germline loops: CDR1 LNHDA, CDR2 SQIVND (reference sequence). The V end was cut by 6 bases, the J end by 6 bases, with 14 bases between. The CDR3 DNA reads TGTGCCAGTAGATCTCCGGGCAGGGATGAAAAACTGTTTTTT. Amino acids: CASRSPGRDEKLFF.

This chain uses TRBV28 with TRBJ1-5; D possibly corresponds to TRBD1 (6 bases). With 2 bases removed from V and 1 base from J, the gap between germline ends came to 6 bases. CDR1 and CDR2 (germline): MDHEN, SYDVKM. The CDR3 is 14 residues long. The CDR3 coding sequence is TGTGCCAGCAGTTTAGGGGGCAGCAATCAGCCCCAGCATTTT. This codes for CASSLGGSNQPQHF.

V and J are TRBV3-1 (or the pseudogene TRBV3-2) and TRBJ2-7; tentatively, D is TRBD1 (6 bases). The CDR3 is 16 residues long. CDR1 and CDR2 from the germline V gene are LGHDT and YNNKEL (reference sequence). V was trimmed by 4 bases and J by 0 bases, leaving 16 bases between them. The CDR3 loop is CASSRAVQGNSYEQYF. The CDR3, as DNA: TGTGCCAGCAGCCGGGCCGTCCAGGGGAACTCCTACGAGCAGTACTTC.

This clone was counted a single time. The CDR3 sequence: CASSSSTSGRSNEQFF. The CDR3, as DNA: TGTGCCAGCAGTTCCTCGACTAGCGGGAGATCCAATGAGCAGTTCTTC. The chain uses TRBV6-6 and TRBJ2-1; 12 bases are a match to TRBD2. After removal of 4 bases from V and 6 bases from J, the junction contained 7 bases not matched to a gene. Germline V lookup: CDR1 MNHNY, CDR2 SVGAGI (reference sequence). This CDR3 region has 16 residues.

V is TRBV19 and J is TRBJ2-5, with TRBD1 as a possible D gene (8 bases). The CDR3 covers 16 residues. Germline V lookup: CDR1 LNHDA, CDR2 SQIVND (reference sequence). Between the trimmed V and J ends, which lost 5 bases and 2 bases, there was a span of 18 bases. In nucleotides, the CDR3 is TGTGCCAGTAGTTTCTCAGGGGGCGGGGGACAAGAGACCCAGTACTTC. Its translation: CASSFSGGGGQETQYF.

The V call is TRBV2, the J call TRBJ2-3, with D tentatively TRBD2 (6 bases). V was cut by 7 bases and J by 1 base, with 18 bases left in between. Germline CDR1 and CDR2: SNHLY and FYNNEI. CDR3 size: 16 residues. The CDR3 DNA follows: TGTGCCAGCATAACGGGACTCGTCAGGGGCACAGATACGCAGTATTTT. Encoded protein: CASITGLVRGTDTQYF.

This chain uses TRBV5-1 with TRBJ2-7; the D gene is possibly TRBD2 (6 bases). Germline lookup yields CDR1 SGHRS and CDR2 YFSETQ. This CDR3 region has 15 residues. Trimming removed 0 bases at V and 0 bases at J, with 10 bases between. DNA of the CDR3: TGCGCCAGCAGCTTGGGGTCCGGGAGCTCCTACGAGCAGTACGTC. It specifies CASSLGSGSSYEQYV.

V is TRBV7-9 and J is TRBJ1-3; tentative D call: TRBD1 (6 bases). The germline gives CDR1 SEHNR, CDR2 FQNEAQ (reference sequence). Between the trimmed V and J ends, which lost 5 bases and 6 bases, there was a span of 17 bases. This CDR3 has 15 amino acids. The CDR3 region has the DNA TGTGCCAGCAGCCCCCAGAGGGGGACATCAAACACCATATATTTT. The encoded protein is CASSPQRGTSNTIYF.

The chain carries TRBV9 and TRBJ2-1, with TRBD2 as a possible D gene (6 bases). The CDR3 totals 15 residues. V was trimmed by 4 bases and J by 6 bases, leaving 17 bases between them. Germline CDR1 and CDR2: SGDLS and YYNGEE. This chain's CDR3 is CASSPSGTAFNEQFF. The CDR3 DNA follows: TGTGCCAGCAGCCCCTCCGGGACTGCCTTCAATGAGCAGTTCTTC. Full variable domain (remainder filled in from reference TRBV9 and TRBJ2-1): DSGVTQTPKHLITATGQRVTLRCSPRSGDLSVYWYQQSLDQGLQFLIQYYNGEERAKGNILERFSAQQFPDLHSELNLSSLELGDSALYFCASSPSGTAFNEQFFGPGTRLTVL.

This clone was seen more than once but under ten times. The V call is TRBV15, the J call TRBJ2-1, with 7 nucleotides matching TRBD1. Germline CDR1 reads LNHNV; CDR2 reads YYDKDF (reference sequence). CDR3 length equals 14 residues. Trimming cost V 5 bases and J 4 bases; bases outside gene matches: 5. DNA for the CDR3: TGTGCCACCAGCGGGGGACAGCATTACAATGAGCAGTTCTTC. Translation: CATSGGQHYNEQFF.

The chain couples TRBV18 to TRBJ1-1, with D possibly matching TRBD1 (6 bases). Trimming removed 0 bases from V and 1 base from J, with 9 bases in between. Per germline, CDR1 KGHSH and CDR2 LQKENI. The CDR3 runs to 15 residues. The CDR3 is CASSPPETGNTEAFF. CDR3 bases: TGTGCCAGCTCACCACCTGAGACAGGGAACACTGAAGCTTTCTTT. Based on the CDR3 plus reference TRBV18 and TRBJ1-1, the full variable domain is NAGVMQNPRHLVRRRGQEARLRCSPMKGHSHVYWYRQLPEEGLKFMVYLQKENIIDESGMPKERFSAEFPKEGPSILRIQQVVRGDSAAYFCASSPPETGNTEAFFGQGTRLTVV.